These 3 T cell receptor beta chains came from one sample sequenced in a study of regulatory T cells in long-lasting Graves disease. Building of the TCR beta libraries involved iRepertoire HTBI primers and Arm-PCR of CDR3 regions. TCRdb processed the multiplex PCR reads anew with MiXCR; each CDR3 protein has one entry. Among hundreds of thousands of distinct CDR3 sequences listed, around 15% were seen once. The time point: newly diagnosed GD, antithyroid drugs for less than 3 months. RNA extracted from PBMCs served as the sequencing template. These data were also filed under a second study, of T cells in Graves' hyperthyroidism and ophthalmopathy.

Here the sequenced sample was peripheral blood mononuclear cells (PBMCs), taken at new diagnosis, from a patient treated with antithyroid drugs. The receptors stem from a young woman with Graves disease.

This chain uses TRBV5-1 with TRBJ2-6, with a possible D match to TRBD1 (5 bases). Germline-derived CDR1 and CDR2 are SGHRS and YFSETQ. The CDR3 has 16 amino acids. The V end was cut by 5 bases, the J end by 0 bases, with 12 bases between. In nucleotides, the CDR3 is TGCGCCAGCAGAGAACAGGCTAACTCTGGGGCCAACGTCCTGACTTTC. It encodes CASREQANSGANVLTF.

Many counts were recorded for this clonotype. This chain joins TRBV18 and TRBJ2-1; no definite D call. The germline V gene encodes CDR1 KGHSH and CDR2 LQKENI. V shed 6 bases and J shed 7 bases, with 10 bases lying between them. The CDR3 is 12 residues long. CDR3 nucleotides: TGTGCCAGCTCCCCCTACGTTAATGAGCAGTTCTTC. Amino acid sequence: CASSPYVNEQFF.

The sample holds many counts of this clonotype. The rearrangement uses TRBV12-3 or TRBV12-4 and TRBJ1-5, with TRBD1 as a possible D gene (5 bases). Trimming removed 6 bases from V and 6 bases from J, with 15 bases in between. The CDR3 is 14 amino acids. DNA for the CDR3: TGTGCCAGCAGCTTGACGGGTGGGGGTCAGCCCCAGCATTTT. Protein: CASSLTGGGQPQHF.